The following is a T cell receptor (beta chain) sequence with its context. No antigen is known for it. These data originate in a study of beta chain features in type 1 diabetes. Study details: Patients and healthy donors were similar in age, gender and cell yields.

Around 100 mL of blood, on average, came from one heparinised draw per donor. Sorting based on CD45RO/CCR7/CD25/CD127/CD95/CD27 separated CD4+ naive, central memory, regulatory and stem cell-like memory cells. Study findings and constraints: Within each of all four CD4+ subsets, Type 1 diabetes patients had TCRB CDR3s that were moderately but significantly shorter.

Reverse transcription of all isolated RNA meant that expressed TCRB transcripts were sequenced. TCRdb's table, derived via immunoSEQ multiplex PCR, lists solely in-frame clones and lacks some. The table lists approximately 40,000 clones, roughly 50% of them singletons. Sequenced sample: stem cell memory CD4+ T cells from blood. The sequence derives from a woman aged 25 to 45 in good health.

The CDR3 nucleotides are TGTGCCAGCGGCGTCTCGACCGACAGGGCAATCGGCTACACCTTC. It yields the protein CASGVSTDRAIGYTF. The rearrangement links TRBV28 to TRBJ1-2; 7 bases agree with TRBD1. V lost 8 bases, J lost 8 bases, and 17 bases stayed unmatched. Germline lookup yields CDR1 MDHEN and CDR2 SYDVKM. This CDR3 has 15 amino acids.